Reported below is one TCR beta chain. TCRdb keeps only in-frame clones here, not all; method: immunoSEQ multiplex PCR. The profile shows 15,000 to 20,000 clones, approximately 80% of them singletons. This entry is derived from a study of somatic mutations in cytotoxic T cells in rheumatoid arthritis. Germline V gene lookup returns CDR1 SNHLY and CDR2 FYNNEI. The CDR3 covers 18 residues. Trimming took off 8 bases at V and 7 bases at J, with 33 bases between the two ends. This clonotype originated in an adult with rheumatoid arthritis. The sequencing sample was made of CD8+ T cells sorted from blood. The chain combines TRBV2 with TRBJ2-7, with D unresolved. The CDR3 reads CASSHKSGSPNEPWEQYV. CDR3 nucleotides: TGTGCCAGCTCGCATAAATCCGGGTCCCCAAATGAACCTTGGGAGCAGTACGTC.